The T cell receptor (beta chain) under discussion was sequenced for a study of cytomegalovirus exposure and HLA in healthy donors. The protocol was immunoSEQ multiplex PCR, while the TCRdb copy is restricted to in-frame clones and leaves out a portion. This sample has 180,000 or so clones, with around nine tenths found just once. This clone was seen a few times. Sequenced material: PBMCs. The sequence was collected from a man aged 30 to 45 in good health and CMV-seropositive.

The CDR3 nucleotides read TGTGCCAGCAGTTTCAGGGACTCCTACGAGCAGTACTTC. Protein: CASSFRDSYEQYF. The chain recombines TRBV27 with TRBJ2-7, with TRBD1 as a possible D gene (5 bases). Trimming pared 3 bases from V and 0 bases from J, leaving 6 bases between. Per germline, CDR1 MNHEY and CDR2 SMNVEV (reference sequence). This CDR3 spans 13 amino acids.